The 11 T cell receptor beta chains listed next were all sequenced from one sample in a study of shared clonotypes between healthy human individuals. Naivety among CD8 cells was defined by CD45RO negativity and positive CCR7 selection, thereby excluding terminally differentiated effector memory CD45RA+ cells. The assay was immunoSEQ multiplex PCR, and TCRdb's table has in-frame clones only and misses some. The sample has under 700,000 clones; approximately 95% are singletons. Sequences were obtained from naive CD8+ T cells sorted from blood. These receptors all come from a woman in her 30s in good health.

The DNA of the CDR3 is TGTGCCAGCAGTTTAGGGCCAGGGGGCGGCACAGATACGCAGTATTTT. Translating gives CASSLGPGGGTDTQYF. The rearrangement uses TRBV27 and TRBJ2-3; TRBD1 aligns across 8 bases. The CDR3 covers 16 residues. Trimming at V came to 2 bases and at J to 1 base, leaving 5 bases not matched to a gene. From germline, CDR1 is MNHEY and CDR2 SMNVEV (reference sequence).

V usage is TRBV18 and J usage is TRBJ2-7; 11 bases are shared with TRBD2. V lost 6 bases and J lost 5; bases outside the gene matches: 12. This CDR3 is built from 16 residues. Looked up from germline, CDR1 is KGHSH and CDR2 is LQKENI. The CDR3 nucleotides read TGTGCCAGCTCCGACGCCGCTAGCGGGAGGTACAACGAGCAGTACTTC. Amino acid sequence: CASSDAASGRYNEQYF.

V is TRBV5-4 and J is TRBJ1-1; tentative D call: TRBD1 (5 bases). V was cut by 0 bases and J by 10 bases, with 16 bases left in between. The CDR3 runs 14 residues. Germline V lookup: CDR1 SGHNT, CDR2 YYREEE (reference sequence). The DNA of the CDR3 is TGTGCCAGCAGCTTGGCCCCGGGGACTTCAGGAGCTTTCTTT. Translating it yields CASSLAPGTSGAFF.

The chain combines TRBV25-1 with TRBJ2-1; either TRBD1 or TRBD2 may supply D (5 bases each). The CDR3 runs 17 residues. Germline lookup yields CDR1 MGHDK and CDR2 SYGVNS. The V end was cut by 3 bases, the J end by 0 bases, with 15 bases between. The CDR3 loop reads CASSEGPGPSSYNEQFF. The CDR3 DNA reads TGTGCCAGCAGTGAGGGGCCGGGACCGAGCTCCTACAATGAGCAGTTCTTC.

Comments on this clone: Its ends do not fully match the called genes, so a read error is possible. The V call is TRBV7-3, the J call TRBJ2-3, with D possibly being TRBD2 (6 bases). Germline loops: CDR1 SGHTA, CDR2 FQGTGA. The CDR3 consists of 13 residues. CDR3: CASSLTSSDTQYF. The CDR3 coding sequence is TGTGCCAGCAGCCTAACTAGCTCAGATACGCAGTATTTT. Variable domain in full (rest from reference TRBV7-3 and TRBJ2-3): GAGVSQTPSNKVTEKGKYVELRCDPISGHTALYWYRQSLGQGPEFLIYFQGTGAADDSGLPNDRFFAVRPEGSVSTLKIQRTERGDSAVYLCASSLTSSDTQYFGPGTRLTVL.

This clone showed up just once. The V and J genes are TRBV7-2 and TRBJ2-3, with D possibly being TRBD2 (9 bases). CDR1 is SGHTA, CDR2 FQGNSA, per germline. The CDR3 has 15 amino acids. V was cut by 3 bases and J by 5 bases, with 15 bases left in between. CDR3 residues: CASSFSSGTGDTQYF. CDR3 DNA sequence: TGTGCCAGCAGCTTTTCTAGCGGGACAGGAGATACGCAGTATTTT.

The rearrangement joins TRBV6-6 to TRBJ2-3, with 8 bases matching TRBD2. Trimming cost V 2 bases and J 2 bases; bases outside gene matches: 6. Germline loops: CDR1 MNHNY, CDR2 SVGAGI (reference sequence). CDR3 size: 16 residues. The CDR3 protein is CASSYGVAGTTDTQYF. The CDR3 DNA reads as TGTGCCAGCAGTTACGGGGTAGCGGGAACCACAGATACGCAGTATTTT.

The rearrangement links TRBV30 to TRBJ2-1, with D perhaps matching TRBD2 (5 bases). This CDR3 is built from 19 residues. Between the trimmed V and J ends, which lost 0 bases and 0 bases, there was a span of 21 bases. The germline V gene has CDR1 GTSNPN and CDR2 SVGIG (reference sequence). The CDR3 loop reads CAWSVKVGVPSRSYNEQFF. CDR3 DNA sequence: TGTGCCTGGAGTGTAAAGGTGGGAGTCCCTTCCCGCTCCTACAATGAGCAGTTCTTC.

The chain uses TRBV28 and TRBJ1-1; D is ambiguous. Trimming left V 2 bases short and J 1 base short, with 8 bases between. Germline assignment: CDR1 MDHEN and CDR2 SYDVKM. This CDR3 is 14 amino acids long. For the CDR3, the DNA is TGTGCCAGCAGTTTACTATCCGGGAACACTGAAGCTTTCTTT. Protein sequence: CASSLLSGNTEAFF. Using reference TRBV28 and TRBJ1-1 for the parts outside the CDR3, the full variable domain is DVKVTQSSRYLVKRTGEKVFLECVQDMDHENMFWYRQDPGLGLRLIYFSYDVKMKEKGDIPEGYSVSREKKERFSLILESASTNQTSMYLCASSLLSGNTEAFFGQGTRLTVV.

The J gene is TRBJ2-5, the V gene TRBV9; 12 bases fit TRBD2. Germline V gene sequence: CDR1 SGDLS, CDR2 YYNGEE. V shed 2 bases and J 0 bases; nucleotides not matched to a gene: 5. The CDR3 is 17 amino acids. This CDR3 is CASSVTGTSGYQETQYF. CDR3 DNA sequence: TGTGCCAGCAGCGTGACCGGGACTAGCGGGTACCAAGAGACCCAGTACTTC. The variable domain in full, completed from reference TRBV9 and TRBJ2-5, reads DSGVTQTPKHLITATGQRVTLRCSPRSGDLSVYWYQQSLDQGLQFLIQYYNGEERAKGNILERFSAQQFPDLHSELNLSSLELGDSALYFCASSVTGTSGYQETQYFGPGTRLLVL.

This chain uses TRBV10-3 with TRBJ2-2; D gene unclear. Germline lookup yields CDR1 ENHRY and CDR2 SYGVKD. Deletions cut 0 bases from V and 4 bases from J, with 3 bases between. The CDR3 loop spans 13 amino acids. In DNA form, the CDR3 reads TGTGCCATCAGTGAGTCTGGCACCGGGGAGCTGTTTTTT. It encodes CAISESGTGELFF.